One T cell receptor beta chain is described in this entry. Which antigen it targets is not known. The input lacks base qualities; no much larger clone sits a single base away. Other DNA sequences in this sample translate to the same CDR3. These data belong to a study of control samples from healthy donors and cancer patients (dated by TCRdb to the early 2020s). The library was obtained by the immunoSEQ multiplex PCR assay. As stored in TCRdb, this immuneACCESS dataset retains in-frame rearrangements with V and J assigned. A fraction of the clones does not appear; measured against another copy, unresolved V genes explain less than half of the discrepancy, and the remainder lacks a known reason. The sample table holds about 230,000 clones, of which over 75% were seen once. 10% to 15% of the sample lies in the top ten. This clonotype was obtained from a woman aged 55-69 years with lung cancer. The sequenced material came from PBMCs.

At the DNA level, the sequence is TGTGCCAGCAGTTACTCGCGGGGCTACGAGCAGTACTTC. This codes for CASSYSRGYEQYF. The chain is assembled from TRBV6-5 and TRBJ2-7; the D gene is perhaps TRBD2, on 6 matching bases. CDR1 and CDR2 are read off the germline V gene as MNHEY and SVGAGI. From the cysteine up to the phenylalanine, the CDR3 has a length of 13 residues. Only the CDR3 DNA is retained, 39 bases long and in frame from the first base. The trim is 0 bases for V and 3 bases for J, with a gap of 6 bases between the germline ends.